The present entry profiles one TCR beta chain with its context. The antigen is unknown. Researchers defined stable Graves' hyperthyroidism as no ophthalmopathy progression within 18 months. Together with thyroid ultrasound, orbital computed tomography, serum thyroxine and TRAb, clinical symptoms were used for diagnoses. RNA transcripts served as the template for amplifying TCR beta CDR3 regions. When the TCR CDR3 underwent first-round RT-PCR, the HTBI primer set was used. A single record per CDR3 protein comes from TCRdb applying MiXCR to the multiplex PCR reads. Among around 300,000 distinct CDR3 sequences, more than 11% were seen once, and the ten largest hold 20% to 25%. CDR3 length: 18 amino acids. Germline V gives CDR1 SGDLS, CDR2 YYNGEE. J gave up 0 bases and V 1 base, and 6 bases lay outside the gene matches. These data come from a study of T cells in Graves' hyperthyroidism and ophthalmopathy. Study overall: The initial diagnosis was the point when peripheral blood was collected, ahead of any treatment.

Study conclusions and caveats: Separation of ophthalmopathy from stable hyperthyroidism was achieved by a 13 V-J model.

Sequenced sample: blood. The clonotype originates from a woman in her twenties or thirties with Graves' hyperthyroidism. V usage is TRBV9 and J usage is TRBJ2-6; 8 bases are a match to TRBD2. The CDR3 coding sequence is TGTGCCAGCAGCGTAAGCGGGAGTGCCCCCTCTGGGGCCAACGTCCTGACTTTC. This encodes CASSVSGSAPSGANVLTF.